These 15 T cell receptor beta chains share one sample of origin, sequenced in a study of blood T cell repertoires in COVID-19. This table comes from immunoSEQ multiplex PCR, and its TCRdb copy is limited to in-frame clones, with some not included. The table lists 160,000 or so clones, roughly four fifths of them singletons. The specimen sequenced was peripheral blood. These receptors all come from a human donor in a cohort sampled during active COVID-19.

A word on this clone: One end of the junction is discordant with germline, which a read error may explain. The chain combines TRBV7-7 with TRBJ2-5; 9 bases align to TRBD1. From germline, CDR1 is SSHAT and CDR2 FNYEAQ (reference sequence). The CDR3 length is 17 residues. This chain's CDR3 is CASSFGTGFPNQETQYF. DNA for the CDR3: TGTGCTAGCAGCTTTGGGACAGGGTTTCCCAACCAAGAGACCCAGTACTTC. The whole variable domain, remainder taken from reference TRBV7-7 and TRBJ2-5, is GAGVSQSPRYKVTKRGQDVTLRCDPISSHATLYWYQQALGQGPEFLTYFNYEAQPDKSGLPSDRFSAERPEGSISTLTIQRTEQRDSAMYRCASSFGTGFPNQETQYFGPGTRLLVL.

CDR3 protein: CASSLGGVRTTGNTIYF. CDR3 sequence (DNA): TGCGCCAGCAGCTTGGGTGGGGTAAGGACTACTGGAAACACCATATATTTT. The V call is TRBV5-1, the J call TRBJ1-3; D gene unclear. Germline lookup yields CDR1 SGHRS and CDR2 YFSETQ. V was cut by 0 bases and J by 2 bases, with 15 bases left in between. The CDR3 covers 17 residues.

Comment on this clone: Other DNA sequences of this sample code for an identical CDR3. The gene calls are TRBV24-1 and TRBJ2-3, with 10 bases fitting TRBD1. The germline gives CDR1 KGHDR, CDR2 SFDVKD. The CDR3 length is 17 residues. Germline trimming cut 3 bases from V and 0 bases from J; bases unmatched to any gene: 5. The CDR3 sequence is CATSDAGTGDSTDTQYF. The DNA for the CDR3 is TGTGCCACCAGTGATGCGGGGACAGGGGATAGCACAGATACGCAGTATTTT.

The gene calls are TRBV27 and TRBJ2-3; TRBD1 agrees at 7 bases. The CDR3 is 15 residues long. J gave up 5 bases and V 2 bases, and 7 bases lay outside the gene matches. Germline lookup yields CDR1 MNHEY and CDR2 SMNVEV (reference sequence). CDR3 in amino acids: CASSLRGRGQDTQYF. The CDR3 nucleotides read TGTGCCAGCAGTTTAAGGGGAAGGGGGCAAGATACGCAGTATTTT.

This clone was counted between two and nine times. V is TRBV19 and J is TRBJ2-3; TRBD1 agrees at 9 bases. With 6 bases clipped from V and 1 base from J, the junction kept 5 bases outside the gene matches. The CDR3 is made up of 15 amino acids. Germline V lookup: CDR1 LNHDA, CDR2 SQIVND (reference sequence). In DNA, the CDR3 is TGTGCCAGTAGCCATCGGACAGGGGGCACAGATACGCAGTATTTT. It is translated as CASSHRTGGTDTQYF.

The chain joins TRBV4-2 to TRBJ1-3; no clear D. CDR1 is LGHNA and CDR2 is YNFKEQ in the germline V gene. Trimming removed 2 bases at V and 3 bases at J, with 14 bases between. CDR3 size: 16 residues. The CDR3 loop is CASSQSYRGDGNTIYF. In DNA, the CDR3 is TGTGCCAGCAGCCAATCTTATCGGGGAGATGGAAACACCATATATTTT.

This clone came up once. The germline gene is not matched at one end of the junction; a read error may be the cause. This chain connects TRBV4-3 to TRBJ1-4, with a weak D call TRBD1 (5 bases). The length of the CDR3 is 19 residues. Germline V gene data show CDR1 as LGHNA and CDR2 as YSLEER. CDR3 nucleotides: TGCGCCAACAGCCAAGATCGCGACAGTCATTACCTAGAGAATGAAAAACTGTTTTTT. Translation: CANSQDRDSHYLENEKLFF.

The V and J genes are TRBV12-3 or TRBV12-4 and TRBJ1-1; TRBD1 aligns across 8 bases. V lost 4 bases to trimming and J lost 4 bases; unmatched junction nucleotides: 2. The CDR3 sequence is 13 residues long. The CDR3 sequence is CASSSTGGTEAFF. The CDR3 DNA reads TGTGCCAGCAGTTCTACAGGGGGCACTGAAGCTTTCTTT.

This sequence joins TRBV7-2 and TRBJ1-1; a weak D match, TRBD1 (5 bases). Germline V lookup: CDR1 SGHTA, CDR2 FQGNSA. Trimming removed 2 bases at V and 11 bases at J, with 12 bases between. CDR3 size: 12 residues. CDR3 sequence (DNA): TGTGCCAGCAGCTTATCAGTAGGGGCGGCTTTCTTT. Its protein product is CASSLSVGAAFF. The full variable domain, in which reference TRBV7-2 and TRBJ1-1 provide the parts outside the CDR3, is GAGVSQSPSNKVTEKGKDVELRCDPISGHTALYWYRQSLGQGLEFLIYFQGNSAPDKSGLPSDRFSAERTGGSVSTLTIQRTQQEDSAVYLCASSLSVGAAFFGQGTRLTVV.

This clone is a singleton in its sample. V gene TRBV18 combines with J gene TRBJ2-2; 7 nucleotides align to TRBD1. The CDR3 length is 15 residues. Trimming at V came to 2 bases and at J to 3 bases, leaving 3 bases not matched to a gene. The germline CDR1 and CDR2 sequences are KGHSH and LQKENI. The CDR3, as DNA: TGTGCCAGCTCACCAACGACAGGGTACACCGGGGAGCTGTTTTTT. Encoded protein: CASSPTTGYTGELFF.

This clone was picked up a small number of times. The chain has TRBV19 and TRBJ2-7, with TRBD1 as a possible D gene (6 bases). The germline V gene has CDR1 LNHDA and CDR2 SQIVND (reference sequence). The V end was cut by 0 bases, the J end by 4 bases, with 13 bases between. The CDR3 is 15 amino acids. Here the CDR3 reads CASSIDQPGAYEQYF. CDR3 in DNA: TGTGCCAGTAGTATAGATCAGCCAGGGGCTTACGAGCAGTACTTC.

This chain joins TRBV19 and TRBJ2-5; 9 bases are shared with TRBD1. The CDR3 is made up of 14 amino acids. Germline V lookup: CDR1 LNHDA, CDR2 SQIVND (reference sequence). The V gene end was trimmed by 7 bases and the J gene end by 2 bases; junction bases not matched to a gene: 5. The CDR3 region is CASKTGTGQETQYF. CDR3 nucleotides: TGTGCCAGTAAGACCGGGACAGGGCAAGAGACCCAGTACTTC.

The chain recombines TRBV10-1 with TRBJ2-7; 7 bases are shared with TRBD2. V lost 9 bases, J lost 4 bases, and 15 bases stayed unmatched. This CDR3 has 15 residues. Germline lookup yields CDR1 WNHNN and CDR2 SYGVQD (reference sequence). This CDR3 reads CARLTLAEARYEQYF. As DNA, the CDR3 is TGCGCCAGGTTGACCCTAGCGGAGGCGAGGTACGAGCAGTACTTC.

CDR3 sequence reads: CASSGDREQETQYF. The CDR3, as DNA: TGTGCCAGCAGTGGGGACAGGGAGCAAGAGACCCAGTACTTC. This chain uses TRBV3-1 (or the pseudogene TRBV3-2) with TRBJ2-5; 9 bases align to TRBD1. After removal of 6 bases from V and 2 bases from J, the junction contained 4 bases not matched to a gene. The CDR3 covers 14 residues. Germline V gene data show CDR1 as LGHDT and CDR2 as YNNKEL (reference sequence).

The genes are TRBV28 and TRBJ2-7; 10 nucleotides line up with TRBD1. The CDR3 is 14 amino acids. The J segment lost 4 bases and the V segment lost 5 bases, leaving 5 bases of the junction unmatched. CDR1 is MDHEN, CDR2 SYDVKM, per germline. Here the CDR3 DNA reads TGTGCCAGCAGTCCCCGGGACAGGGGTTACGAGCAGTACTTC. Translation: CASSPRDRGYEQYF. Complete variable domain (other parts from reference TRBV28 and TRBJ2-7): DVKVTQSSRYLVKRTGEKVFLECVQDMDHENMFWYRQDPGLGLRLIYFSYDVKMKEKGDIPEGYSVSREKKERFSLILESASTNQTSMYLCASSPRDRGYEQYFGPGTRLTVT.